This T cell receptor beta chain was identified in a study of blood T cell repertoires in COVID-19. The CDR3 runs 13 residues. Germline V gene sequence: CDR1 LNHDA, CDR2 SQIVND (reference sequence). Trimming stripped 10 bases from V and 2 bases from J, with 14 bases between. This table comes from immunoSEQ multiplex PCR, and its TCRdb copy is limited to in-frame clones, with some not included. The sample lists over 200,000 clones, 92% occurring once. The specimen sequenced was peripheral blood. This chain uses TRBV19 with TRBJ2-5; maybe TRBD2 (6 bases). This receptor was taken from a man in his thirties or forties with acute or convalescent COVID-19. The CDR3 loop is CATQRVPQETQYF. The CDR3 DNA reads TGTGCCACCCAGCGGGTACCACAAGAGACCCAGTACTTC.